This TCR beta chain originates from a study of T cells in Graves' hyperthyroidism and ophthalmopathy. A few counts support this clonotype. V lost 1 base, J lost 0 bases, and 7 bases lay in between. Germline CDR1 is SGHNT and CDR2 is YYREEE (reference sequence). The CDR3 has 14 amino acids. TCR beta CDR3 region amplification was performed from RNA transcripts. During a first-round RT-PCR of the TCR CDR3, the HTBI primer set was used. TCRdb itself ran the multiplex PCR reads through MiXCR, one entry per CDR3 protein. The data contain hundreds of thousands of distinct CDR3 sequences, 15% to 17% of them seen just once; the ten biggest clones take up 12% to 15%.

This chain joins TRBV5-4 and TRBJ1-1; D not resolved. The material sequenced was blood. The receptor's source is a woman aged 18-29 years with Graves' hyperthyroidism. CDR3 in amino acids: CASSLPRVNTEAFF. CDR3 nucleotides: TGTGCCAGCAGCTTGCCGAGGGTGAACACTGAAGCTTTCTTT.